This T cell receptor (beta chain) appears in the sequencing data of a study of T cells in tumors after PD-1 blockade. Genomic DNA template from tumor biopsies or peripheral blood, about 616 ng to 6,500 ng input. The V end lost 2 bases, the J end lost 2 bases, and 7 bases lay between the germline ends. The CDR3 is 14 residues long. Germline V gives CDR1 MDHEN, CDR2 SYDVKM. Whole-study findings and limits: Peripheral recruitment is suggested, as some novel exhausted tumor clones were in pre-treatment blood.

Libraries were prepared by immunoSEQ multiplex PCR; TCRdb keeps only in-frame clonotypes and omits some of them. The sample yields 60,000 to 70,000 clones, approximately 79% seen once. About this clone: The antigen remains undetermined.

V usage is TRBV28 and J usage is TRBJ2-4; D is possibly TRBD1 or TRBD2 (5 bases each). Sequenced here: PBMCs, sampled after anti-PD-1 treatment. The receptor comes from a human donor with basal cell carcinoma. Here the CDR3 reads CASSLGGTKNIQYF. CDR3 DNA: TGTGCCAGCAGTTTAGGGGGAACCAAAAACATTCAGTACTTC.